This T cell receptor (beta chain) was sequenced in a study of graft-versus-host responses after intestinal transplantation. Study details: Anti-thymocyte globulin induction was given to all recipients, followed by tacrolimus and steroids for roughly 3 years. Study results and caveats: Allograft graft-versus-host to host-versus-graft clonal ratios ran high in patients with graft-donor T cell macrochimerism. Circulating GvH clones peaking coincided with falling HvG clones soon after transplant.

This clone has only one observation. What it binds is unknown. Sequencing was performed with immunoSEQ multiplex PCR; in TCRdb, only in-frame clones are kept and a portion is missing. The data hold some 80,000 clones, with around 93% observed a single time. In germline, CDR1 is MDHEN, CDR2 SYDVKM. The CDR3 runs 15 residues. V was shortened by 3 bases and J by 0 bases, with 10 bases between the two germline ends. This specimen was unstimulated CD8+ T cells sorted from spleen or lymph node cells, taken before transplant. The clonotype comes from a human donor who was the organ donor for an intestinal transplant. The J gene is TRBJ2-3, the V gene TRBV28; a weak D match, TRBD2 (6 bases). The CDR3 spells CASSLWGVSTDTQYF. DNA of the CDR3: TGTGCCAGCAGTTTGTGGGGGGTTAGCACAGATACGCAGTATTTT.